This entry lists 4 T cell receptor beta chains sequenced from one sample in a study of blood T cell repertoires in COVID-19. Clones were read by immunoSEQ multiplex PCR, and TCRdb kept only the in-frame ones, dropping some. The table includes tens of thousands of clones, 60% to 85% detected once. Sequenced material: peripheral blood. The receptor source for this set is a human donor in a cohort sampled during active COVID-19.

V usage is TRBV5-4 and J usage is TRBJ2-5; 10 nucleotides match TRBD1. The V segment lost 4 bases and the J segment 2 bases; nucleotides outside the gene matches: 8. This CDR3 is built from 16 residues. CDR1 and CDR2 from the germline V gene are SGHNT and YYREEE (reference sequence). CDR3 coding DNA: TGTGCCAGCAGCGCCGACCGGGACAGGGGACAAGAGACCCAGTACTTC. It yields the protein CASSADRDRGQETQYF.

V usage is TRBV6-5 and J usage is TRBJ1-4, with D unclear. Germline V CDR1 and CDR2: MNHEY, SVGAGI. Trimming took off 6 bases at V and 4 bases at J, with 12 bases between the two ends. The CDR3 totals 14 residues. The CDR3 DNA follows: TGTGCCAGCAGGGGGAGGTTGGGTAATGAAAAACTGTTTTTT. Translating it yields CASRGRLGNEKLFF.

This clone has only a few counts. The chain joins TRBV7-2 to TRBJ2-7; the D is unclear. Germline CDR1 and CDR2: SGHTA and FQGNSA. The CDR3 spans 12 residues. Trimming stripped 6 bases from V and 0 bases from J, with 6 bases between. The CDR3 coding sequence is TGTGCCAGCAGTCGTAGCTCCTACGAGCAGTACTTC. It translates to CASSRSSYEQYF.

This chain joins TRBV4-2 and TRBJ2-3, with D tentatively TRBD2 (5 bases). Germline CDR1 LGHNA, CDR2 YNFKEQ. The CDR3 has 15 amino acids. The V end lost 1 base, the J end lost 0 bases, and 8 bases lay between the germline ends. The CDR3 nucleotides read TGTGCCAGCAGCCAAGCAGCGGCTAGCACAGATACGCAGTATTTT. Residues: CASSQAAASTDTQYF.